The T cell receptor (beta chain) described here comes from a study of early T cells in non-severe SARS-CoV-2 infection. About the study: RNA in bulk from unsorted whole blood was sequenced, and chains were unpaired.

This clonotype was picked up a small number of times. Trimming shortened V by 7 bases and J by 0 bases, and 15 bases separated the two germline ends. The CDR3 contains 15 residues. Germline loops: CDR1 SGHDT, CDR2 YYEEEE. Unique molecular identifiers tagged individual cDNA molecules. MiXCR, applied by TCRdb to the 5' RACE reads, yields one record per CDR3 protein. Seen here are approximately 70,000 distinct CDR3 sequences, about 5% observed once, and the top ten hold 6.5% to 8%. This material consisted of whole blood, taken at baseline. This sequence joins TRBV5-6 and TRBJ2-3, with D uncertain. This clonotype was sampled from an adult who was a healthcare worker with PCR-confirmed SARS-CoV-2 infection or an uninfected control (not recorded which). The CDR3 reads CASSVIQYSTDTQYF. DNA of the CDR3: TGTGCCAGCTCCGTGATCCAGTATAGCACAGATACGCAGTATTTT. Full variable domain (outside the CDR3, taken from reference TRBV5-6 and TRBJ2-3): DAGVTQSPTHLIKTRGQQVTLRCSPKSGHDTVSWYQQALGQGPQFIFQYYEEEERQRGNFPDRFSGHQFPNYSSELNVNALLLGDSALYLCASSVIQYSTDTQYFGPGTRLTVL.